These 17 T cell receptor beta chains share one sample of origin, sequenced in a study of blood T cell repertoires in COVID-19. Only in-frame clones appear in the TCRdb table, and some are missing; sequencing was by immunoSEQ multiplex PCR. Of 30,000 to 40,000 clones listed, over 70% were seen once; the top ten hold 11% to 15%. Sequencing was done on a sample of peripheral blood. Receptors were obtained from a man in his 60s with active COVID-19.

The chain combines TRBV7-8 with TRBJ1-1; a possible D gene is TRBD1 (6 bases). The germline gives CDR1 SGHVS, CDR2 FQNEAQ. Trimming left V 7 bases short and J 0 bases short, with 21 bases between. The CDR3 sequence is 17 residues long. This CDR3 is CASTVASGVVLNTEAFF. The CDR3 region has the DNA TGTGCCAGCACCGTAGCTTCAGGGGTGGTCCTGAACACTGAAGCTTTCTTT.

The chain couples TRBV24-1 to TRBJ2-3; unclear D gene. The CDR3 extends over 14 amino acids. The ends were cut back, 3 bases at V and 2 bases at J, with 8 bases in the middle. Looked up from germline, CDR1 is KGHDR and CDR2 is SFDVKD. The DNA of the CDR3 is TGTGCCACCAGTGATCCACAAACCACAGATACGCAGTATTTT. Translated: CATSDPQTTDTQYF.

The chain carries TRBV5-1 and TRBJ1-1; 8 bases agree with TRBD1. CDR1 is SGHRS, CDR2 YFSETQ, per germline. V lost 3 bases, J lost 1 base, and 2 bases stayed unmatched. This CDR3 has 14 amino acids. The CDR3 loop reads CASSSGTGNTEAFF. The CDR3 nucleotides read TGCGCCAGCAGCTCCGGGACAGGGAACACTGAAGCTTTCTTT.

The chain is built from TRBV11-2 and TRBJ2-5; 8 nucleotides agree with TRBD1. Looked up from germline, CDR1 is SGHAT and CDR2 is FQNNGV. Trimming at V came to 5 bases and at J to 4 bases, leaving 9 bases not matched to a gene. The CDR3 has 15 amino acids. The CDR3 loop reads CASSIRTGMGETQYF. DNA for the CDR3: TGTGCCAGCAGCATCCGGACAGGGATGGGAGAGACCCAGTACTTC. The whole variable domain, filled in from reference TRBV11-2 and TRBJ2-5, reads EAGVAQSPRYKIIEKRQSVAFWCNPISGHATLYWYQQILGQGPKLLIQFQNNGVVDDSQLPKDRFSAERLKGVDSTLKIQPAKLEDSAVYLCASSIRTGMGETQYFGPGTRLLVL.

V and J are TRBV10-3 and TRBJ2-7, with 7 positions matching TRBD2. V shed 4 bases and J 3 bases; nucleotides not matched to a gene: 15. This CDR3 comprises 17 residues. Per the germline V gene, CDR1 is ENHRY and CDR2 is SYGVKD. The CDR3 DNA reads TGTGCCATCAGTGGAAAATCAGGGACTATTCTAAACTACGAGCAGTACTTC. Translation: CAISGKSGTILNYEQYF.

CDR3 sequence: CASSNTGTGVDEQYF. The CDR3 DNA reads as TGTGCCAGCTCGAACACCGGGACAGGGGTCGACGAGCAGTACTTC. This chain uses TRBV18 with TRBJ2-7; 10 bases map to TRBD1. With 6 bases clipped from V and 5 bases from J, the junction kept 10 bases outside the gene matches. Germline V gene sequence: CDR1 KGHSH, CDR2 LQKENI. The CDR3 loop spans 15 amino acids.

This clone has only one observation. The chain recombines TRBV4-2 with TRBJ2-2, with D possibly TRBD2 on 6 matching bases. Germline-derived CDR1 and CDR2 are LGHNA and YNFKEQ. This CDR3 has 17 residues. Trimming removed 4 bases from V and 4 bases from J, with 19 bases in between. The CDR3 reads CASSLAGAGRGTGELFF. The DNA for the CDR3 is TGTGCCAGCAGCCTCGCTGGGGCGGGACGGGGCACCGGGGAGCTGTTTTTT.

The chain has TRBV18 and TRBJ2-6; a weak D match, TRBD2 (6 bases). Germline CDR1 KGHSH, CDR2 LQKENI. V shed 2 bases and J shed 2 bases, with 7 bases lying between them. The CDR3 length is 15 residues. The chain's CDR3 is CASSPGEAGANVLTF. CDR3 DNA sequence: TGTGCCAGCTCACCAGGGGAGGCTGGGGCCAACGTCCTGACTTTC.

V is TRBV28 and J is TRBJ2-3; TRBD2 matches 11 bases. The CDR3 is 20 residues long. The V and J ends lost 4 bases and 0 bases, in that order; junction bases with no gene match: 15. The germline V gene has CDR1 MDHEN and CDR2 SYDVKM. The CDR3 nucleotides read TGTGCCAGCAGTTCATTACATAGCGGGAGGGCCGGTAGAAGCACAGATACGCAGTATTTT. Protein product: CASSSLHSGRAGRSTDTQYF.

The chain employs TRBV7-6 and TRBJ2-1, with D perhaps TRBD1 (6 bases). The CDR3 is made up of 18 amino acids. The V and J ends lost 8 bases and 5 bases respectively, with 28 bases between them. Germline V lookup: CDR1 SGHVS, CDR2 FNYEAQ. CDR3 loop: CASSRQAPGIRHDNEQFF. CDR3 DNA: TGTGCCAGCTCCAGACAGGCTCCCGGTATTCGTCATGACAATGAGCAGTTCTTC.

The chain is built from TRBV14 and TRBJ1-1; D not resolved. The CDR3 is made up of 16 amino acids. Germline V CDR1 and CDR2: SGHDN, FVKESK. V lost 2 bases and J lost 6, with 19 bases in between. Here the CDR3 DNA reads TGTGCCAGCAGCCAACCAGACTACGGTAGACTGGCTGAAGCTTTCTTT. It encodes CASSQPDYGRLAEAFF. Together with reference TRBV14 and TRBJ1-1, the CDR3 gives the full variable domain: EAGVTQFPSHSVIEKGQTVTLRCDPISGHDNLYWYRRVMGKEIKFLLHFVKESKQDESGMPNNRFLAERTGGTYSTLKVQPAELEDSGVYFCASSQPDYGRLAEAFFGQGTRLTVV.

The gene calls are TRBV20-1 and TRBJ2-3, with no clear D. Per germline, CDR1 DFQATT and CDR2 SNEGSKA (reference sequence). This CDR3 spans 11 amino acids. V was shortened by 6 bases and J by 6 bases, with 10 bases between the two germline ends. CDR3 in amino acids: CSAVVGDTQYF. The CDR3 DNA is TGCAGTGCAGTTGTCGGTGATACGCAGTATTTT.

The DNA of the CDR3 is TGTGCCATCAACAGTGGCGACAGGCCCAATCAGCCCCAGCATTTT. It specifies CAINSGDRPNQPQHF. The chain recombines TRBV10-3 with TRBJ1-5; perhaps TRBD1 as D (6 bases). The CDR3 length is 15 residues. Trimming stripped 7 bases from V and 3 bases from J, with 16 bases between. From germline, CDR1 is ENHRY and CDR2 SYGVKD.

The chain has TRBV6-1 and TRBJ1-2; D unclear. Germline assignment: CDR1 MNHNS and CDR2 SASEGT. Deletions cut 0 bases from V and 4 bases from J, with 9 bases between. The length of the CDR3 is 14 residues. In DNA form, the CDR3 reads TGTGCCAGCAGTGAAGCTAGACATCTCTATGGCTACACCTTC. Translating it yields CASSEARHLYGYTF.

The chain couples TRBV7-3 to TRBJ2-6, with TRBD2 matching 8 bases. The CDR3 totals 16 residues. From germline, CDR1 is SGHTA and CDR2 FQGTGA. After removal of 7 bases from V and 0 bases from J, the junction contained 5 bases not matched to a gene. The chain's CDR3 is CASKAGDRSGANVLTF. The DNA of the CDR3 is TGTGCCAGCAAAGCGGGAGACCGCTCTGGGGCCAACGTCCTGACTTTC.

This rearrangement joins TRBV27 to TRBJ2-3, with 7 bases fitting TRBD2. In germline, CDR1 is MNHEY, CDR2 SMNVEV (reference sequence). Trimming took 3 bases from V and 2 from J; bases not matched to a gene: 5. The CDR3 has 15 residues. The CDR3 coding sequence is TGTGCCAGCAGTTTGAGGGAGGGCCTCACAGATACGCAGTATTTT. Translation: CASSLREGLTDTQYF.

The chain uses TRBV7-2 and TRBJ2-5; D is perhaps TRBD2 (6 bases). The CDR3 covers 14 residues. Per germline, CDR1 SGHTA and CDR2 FQGNSA. V was pared by 2 bases and J by 2 bases, with 9 bases between. The CDR3 loop reads CASSLSGPQETQYF. CDR3 coding DNA: TGTGCCAGCAGCTTAAGCGGGCCGCAAGAGACCCAGTACTTC.